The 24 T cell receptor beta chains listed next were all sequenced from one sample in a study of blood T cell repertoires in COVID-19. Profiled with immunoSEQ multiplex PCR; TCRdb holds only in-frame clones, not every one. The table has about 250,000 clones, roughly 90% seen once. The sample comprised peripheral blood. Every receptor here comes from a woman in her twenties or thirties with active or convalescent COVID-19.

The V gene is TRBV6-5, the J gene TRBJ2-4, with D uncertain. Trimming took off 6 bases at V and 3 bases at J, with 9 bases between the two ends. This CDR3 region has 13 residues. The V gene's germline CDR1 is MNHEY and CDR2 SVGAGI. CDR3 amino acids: CASREVDKNIQYF. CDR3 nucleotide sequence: TGTGCCAGCAGAGAGGTAGACAAAAACATTCAGTACTTC.

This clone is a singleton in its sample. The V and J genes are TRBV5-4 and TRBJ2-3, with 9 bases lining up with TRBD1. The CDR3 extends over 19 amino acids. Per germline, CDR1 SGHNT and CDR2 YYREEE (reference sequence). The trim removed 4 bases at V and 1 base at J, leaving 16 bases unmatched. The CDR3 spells CASSPTWVGTGIGTDTQYF. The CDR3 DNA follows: TGTGCCAGCAGCCCAACCTGGGTAGGGACAGGGATAGGCACAGATACGCAGTATTTT.

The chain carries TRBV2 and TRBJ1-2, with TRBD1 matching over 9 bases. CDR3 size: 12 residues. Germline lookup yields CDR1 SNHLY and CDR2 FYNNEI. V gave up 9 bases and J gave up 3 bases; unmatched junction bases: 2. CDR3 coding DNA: TGTGCCAGACAGGGGGCGGACTATGGCTACACCTTC. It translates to CARQGADYGYTF.

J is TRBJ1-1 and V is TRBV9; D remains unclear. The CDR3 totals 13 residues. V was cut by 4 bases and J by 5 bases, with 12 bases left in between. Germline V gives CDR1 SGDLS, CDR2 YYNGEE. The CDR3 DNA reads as TGTGCCAGCAGCTACCTATCGGGGACTGAAGCTTTCTTT. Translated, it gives CASSYLSGTEAFF.

The CDR3 is CASSQDAGGYTF. In DNA form, the CDR3 reads TGTGCCAGCAGCCAAGATGCGGGCGGCTACACCTTC. The chain uses TRBV3-1 (or the pseudogene TRBV3-2) and TRBJ1-2; no reliable D call. Trimming removed 0 bases at V and 8 bases at J, with 7 bases between. The CDR3 length is 12 residues. Germline V CDR1 and CDR2: LGHDT, YNNKEL (reference sequence).

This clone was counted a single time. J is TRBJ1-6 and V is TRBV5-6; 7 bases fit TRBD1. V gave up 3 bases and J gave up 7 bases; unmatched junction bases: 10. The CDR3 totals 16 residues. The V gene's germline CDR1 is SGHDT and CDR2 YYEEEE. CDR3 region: CASSWEVGTANSPLHF. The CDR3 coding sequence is TGTGCCAGCAGCTGGGAGGTTGGGACAGCCAATTCACCCCTCCACTTT.

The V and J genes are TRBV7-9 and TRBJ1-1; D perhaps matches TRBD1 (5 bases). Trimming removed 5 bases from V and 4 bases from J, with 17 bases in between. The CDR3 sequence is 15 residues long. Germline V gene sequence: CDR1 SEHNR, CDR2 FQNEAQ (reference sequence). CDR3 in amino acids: CASSQGVGFSTEAFF. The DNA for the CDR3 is TGTGCCAGCAGCCAAGGGGTGGGGTTCTCCACTGAAGCTTTCTTT.

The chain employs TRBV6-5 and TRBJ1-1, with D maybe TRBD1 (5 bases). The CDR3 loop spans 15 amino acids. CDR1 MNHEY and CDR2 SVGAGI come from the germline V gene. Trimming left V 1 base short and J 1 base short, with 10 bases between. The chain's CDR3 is CASSYWGGKNTEAFF. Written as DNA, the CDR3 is TGTGCCAGCAGTTACTGGGGGGGTAAGAACACTGAAGCTTTCTTT.

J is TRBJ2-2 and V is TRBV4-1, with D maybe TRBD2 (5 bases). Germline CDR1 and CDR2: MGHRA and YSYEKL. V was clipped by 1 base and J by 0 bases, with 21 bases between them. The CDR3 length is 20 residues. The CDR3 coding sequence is TGCGCCAGCAGCCAAGTAGGAGGACGGGTGTACCTTGCGAACACCGGGGAGCTGTTTTTT. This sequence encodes CASSQVGGRVYLANTGELFF.

The CDR3 loop reads CASSENFFSYEQYF. The DNA of the CDR3 is TGTGCCAGCAGTGAGAACTTTTTCTCCTACGAGCAGTACTTC. The chain joins TRBV2 to TRBJ2-7, with D uncertain. The CDR3 loop spans 14 amino acids. The V end was cut by 3 bases, the J end by 0 bases, with 9 bases between. Germline CDR1 is SNHLY and CDR2 is FYNNEI.

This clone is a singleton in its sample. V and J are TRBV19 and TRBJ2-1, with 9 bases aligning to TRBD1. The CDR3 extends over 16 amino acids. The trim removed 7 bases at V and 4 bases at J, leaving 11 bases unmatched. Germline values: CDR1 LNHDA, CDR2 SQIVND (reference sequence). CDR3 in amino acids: CASKQDLTGGYNEQFF. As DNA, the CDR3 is TGTGCCAGTAAGCAAGACTTGACAGGGGGATACAATGAGCAGTTCTTC. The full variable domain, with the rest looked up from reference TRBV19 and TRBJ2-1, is DGGITQSPKYLFRKEGQNVTLSCEQNLNHDAMYWYRQDPGQGLRLIYYSQIVNDFQKGDIAEGYSVSREKKESFPLTVTSAQKNPTAFYLCASKQDLTGGYNEQFFGPGTRLTVL.

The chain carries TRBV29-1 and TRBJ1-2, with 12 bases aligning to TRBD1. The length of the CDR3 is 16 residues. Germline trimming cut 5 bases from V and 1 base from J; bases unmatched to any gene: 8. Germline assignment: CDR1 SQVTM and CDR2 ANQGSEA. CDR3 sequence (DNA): TGCAGCGTTACCGGGACAGGGGGCGTAATTAACTATGGCTACACCTTC. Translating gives CSVTGTGGVINYGYTF.

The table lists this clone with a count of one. In DNA, the CDR3 is TGCGCCAGCAGCGACGAGCTCGCGGGCGCCGAAAAACTGTTTTTT. Protein sequence: CASSDELAGAEKLFF. The chain recombines TRBV5-1 with TRBJ1-4; D remains ambiguous. Per the germline V gene, CDR1 is SGHRS and CDR2 is YFSETQ. Trimming left V 4 bases short and J 8 bases short, with 18 bases between. This CDR3 comprises 15 residues.

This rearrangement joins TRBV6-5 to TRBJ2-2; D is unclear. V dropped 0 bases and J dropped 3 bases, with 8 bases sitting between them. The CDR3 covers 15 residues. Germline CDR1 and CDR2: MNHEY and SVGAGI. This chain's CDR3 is CASSYSGGDTGELFF. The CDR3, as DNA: TGTGCCAGCAGTTACTCGGGTGGAGACACCGGGGAGCTGTTTTTT.

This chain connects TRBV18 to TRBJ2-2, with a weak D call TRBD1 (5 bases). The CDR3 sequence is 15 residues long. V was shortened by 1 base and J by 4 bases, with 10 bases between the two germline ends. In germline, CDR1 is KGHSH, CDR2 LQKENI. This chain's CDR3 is CASSPQAGPTGELFF. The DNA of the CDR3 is TGTGCCAGCTCACCACAGGCAGGGCCCACCGGGGAGCTGTTTTTT.

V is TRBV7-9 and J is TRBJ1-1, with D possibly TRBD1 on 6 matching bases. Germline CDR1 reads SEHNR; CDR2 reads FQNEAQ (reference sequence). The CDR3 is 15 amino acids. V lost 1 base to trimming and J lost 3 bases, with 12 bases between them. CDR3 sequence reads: CASSLGLQGHTEAFF. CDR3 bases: TGTGCCAGCAGCTTAGGGTTACAGGGCCACACTGAAGCTTTCTTT.

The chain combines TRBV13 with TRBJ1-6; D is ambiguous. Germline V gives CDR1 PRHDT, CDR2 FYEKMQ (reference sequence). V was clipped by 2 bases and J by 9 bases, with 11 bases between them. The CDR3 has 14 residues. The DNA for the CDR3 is TGTGCCAGCAGCTTAAATGTTTTATCTTCACCCCTCCACTTT. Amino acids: CASSLNVLSSPLHF.

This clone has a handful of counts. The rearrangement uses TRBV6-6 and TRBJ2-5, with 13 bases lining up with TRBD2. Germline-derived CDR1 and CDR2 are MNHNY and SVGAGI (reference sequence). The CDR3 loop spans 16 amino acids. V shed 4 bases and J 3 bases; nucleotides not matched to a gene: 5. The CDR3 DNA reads TGTGCCAGCAGTTTTACTAGCGGGGGGGCCAAAGAGACCCAGTACTTC. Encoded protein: CASSFTSGGAKETQYF.

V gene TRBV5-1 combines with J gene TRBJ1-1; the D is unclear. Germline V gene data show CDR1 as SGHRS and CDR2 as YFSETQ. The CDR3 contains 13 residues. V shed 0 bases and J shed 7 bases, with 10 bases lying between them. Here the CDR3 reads CASSLDLRNEAFF. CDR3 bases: TGCGCCAGCAGCTTGGATCTGAGGAATGAAGCTTTCTTT.

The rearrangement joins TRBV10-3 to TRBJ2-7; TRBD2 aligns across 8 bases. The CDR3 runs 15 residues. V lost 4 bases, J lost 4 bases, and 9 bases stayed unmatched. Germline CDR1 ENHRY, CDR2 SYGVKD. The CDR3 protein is CAISVAGGLGYEQYF. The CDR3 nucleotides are TGTGCCATCAGTGTGGCGGGGGGCCTAGGATACGAGCAGTACTTC.

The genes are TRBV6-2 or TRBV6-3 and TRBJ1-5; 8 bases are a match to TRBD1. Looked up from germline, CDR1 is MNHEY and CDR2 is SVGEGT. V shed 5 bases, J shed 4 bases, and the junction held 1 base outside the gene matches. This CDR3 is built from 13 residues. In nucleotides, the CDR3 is TGTGCCAGCAGTAGGACAGGGAATCAGCCCCAGCATTTT. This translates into CASSRTGNQPQHF.

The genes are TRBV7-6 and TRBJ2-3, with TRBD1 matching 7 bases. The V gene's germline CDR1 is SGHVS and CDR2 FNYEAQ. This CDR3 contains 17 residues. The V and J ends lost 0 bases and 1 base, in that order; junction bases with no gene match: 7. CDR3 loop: CASSLARPGGGTDTQYF. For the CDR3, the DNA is TGTGCCAGCAGCTTAGCGAGGCCAGGGGGAGGCACAGATACGCAGTATTTT.

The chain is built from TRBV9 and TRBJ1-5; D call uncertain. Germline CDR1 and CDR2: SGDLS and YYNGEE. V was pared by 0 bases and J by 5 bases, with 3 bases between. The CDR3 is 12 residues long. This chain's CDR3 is CASSVGDQPQHF. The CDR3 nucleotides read TGTGCCAGCAGCGTAGGAGATCAGCCCCAGCATTTT.

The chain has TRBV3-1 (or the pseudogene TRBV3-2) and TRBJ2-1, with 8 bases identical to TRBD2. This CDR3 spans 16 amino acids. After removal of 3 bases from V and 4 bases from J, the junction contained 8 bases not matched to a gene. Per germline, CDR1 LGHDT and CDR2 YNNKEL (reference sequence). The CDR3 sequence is CASSQFGGAKYNEQFF. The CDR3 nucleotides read TGTGCCAGCAGCCAGTTCGGGGGGGCCAAATACAATGAGCAGTTCTTC.